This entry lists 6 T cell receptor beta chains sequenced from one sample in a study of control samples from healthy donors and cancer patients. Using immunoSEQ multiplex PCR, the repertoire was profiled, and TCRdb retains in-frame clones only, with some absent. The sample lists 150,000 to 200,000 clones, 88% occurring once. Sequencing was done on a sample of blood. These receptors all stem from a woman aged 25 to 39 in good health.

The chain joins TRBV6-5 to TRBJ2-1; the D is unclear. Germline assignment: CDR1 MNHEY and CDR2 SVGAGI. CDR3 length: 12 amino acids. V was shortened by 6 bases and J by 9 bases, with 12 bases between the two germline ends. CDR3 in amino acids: CASSIGWGEQFF. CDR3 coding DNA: TGTGCCAGCAGCATTGGTTGGGGTGAGCAGTTCTTC.

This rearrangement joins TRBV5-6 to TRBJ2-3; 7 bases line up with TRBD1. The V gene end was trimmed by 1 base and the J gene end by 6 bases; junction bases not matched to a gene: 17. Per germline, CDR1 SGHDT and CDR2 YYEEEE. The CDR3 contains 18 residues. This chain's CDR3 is CASSLRFMGQPSWDTQYF. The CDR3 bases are TGTGCCAGCAGCTTGCGGTTCATGGGACAGCCTAGTTGGGATACGCAGTATTTT.

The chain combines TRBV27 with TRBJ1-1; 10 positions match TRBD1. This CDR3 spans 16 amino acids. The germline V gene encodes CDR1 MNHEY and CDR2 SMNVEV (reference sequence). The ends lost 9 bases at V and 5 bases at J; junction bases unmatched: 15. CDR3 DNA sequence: TGTGCCAGAGGAGAACCGGGACAGGGGTTTTGGACTGAAGCTTTCTTT. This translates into CARGEPGQGFWTEAFF.

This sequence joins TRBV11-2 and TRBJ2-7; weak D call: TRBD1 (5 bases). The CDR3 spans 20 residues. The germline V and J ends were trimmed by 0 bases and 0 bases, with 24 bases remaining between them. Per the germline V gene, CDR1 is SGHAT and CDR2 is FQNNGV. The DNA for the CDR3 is TGTGCCAGCAGCTTAGAGGCATGGAAAAACAGGCCCTTTGGCTCCTACGAGCAGTACGTC. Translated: CASSLEAWKNRPFGSYEQYV.

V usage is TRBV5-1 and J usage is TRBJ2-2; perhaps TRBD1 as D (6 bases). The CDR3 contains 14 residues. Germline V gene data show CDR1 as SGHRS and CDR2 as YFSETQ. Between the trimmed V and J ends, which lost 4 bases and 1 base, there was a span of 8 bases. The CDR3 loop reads CASSRGRNTGELFF. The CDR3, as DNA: TGCGCCAGCAGCAGGGGGAGGAACACCGGGGAGCTGTTTTTT.

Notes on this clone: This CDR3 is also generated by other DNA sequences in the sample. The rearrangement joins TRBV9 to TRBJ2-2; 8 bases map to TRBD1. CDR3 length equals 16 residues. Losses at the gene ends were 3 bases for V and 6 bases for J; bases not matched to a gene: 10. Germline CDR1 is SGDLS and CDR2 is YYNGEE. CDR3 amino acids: CASSAYRGWGAGELFF. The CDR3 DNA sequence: TGTGCCAGCAGCGCCTACAGGGGGTGGGGTGCCGGGGAGCTGTTTTTT.